This T cell receptor beta chain was sequenced for a study of blood T cell repertoires in COVID-19. Sequenced by immunoSEQ multiplex PCR; TCRdb stores in-frame clones only, minus some. The repertoire holds around 200,000 clones, with roughly 80% as singletons. Trimming pared 1 base from V and 2 bases from J, leaving 11 bases between. This CDR3 is built from 16 residues. Germline V gives CDR1 SEHNR, CDR2 FQNEAQ (reference sequence). The sequencing input was peripheral blood. J is TRBJ2-2 and V is TRBV7-9; TRBD1 is a possible D gene (6 bases). The clonotype originates from a woman aged 40 to 50 with active or convalescent COVID-19. CDR3 residues: CASSLGDGTNTGELFF. CDR3 coding DNA: TGTGCCAGCAGCTTAGGGGACGGGACAAACACCGGGGAGCTGTTTTTT.